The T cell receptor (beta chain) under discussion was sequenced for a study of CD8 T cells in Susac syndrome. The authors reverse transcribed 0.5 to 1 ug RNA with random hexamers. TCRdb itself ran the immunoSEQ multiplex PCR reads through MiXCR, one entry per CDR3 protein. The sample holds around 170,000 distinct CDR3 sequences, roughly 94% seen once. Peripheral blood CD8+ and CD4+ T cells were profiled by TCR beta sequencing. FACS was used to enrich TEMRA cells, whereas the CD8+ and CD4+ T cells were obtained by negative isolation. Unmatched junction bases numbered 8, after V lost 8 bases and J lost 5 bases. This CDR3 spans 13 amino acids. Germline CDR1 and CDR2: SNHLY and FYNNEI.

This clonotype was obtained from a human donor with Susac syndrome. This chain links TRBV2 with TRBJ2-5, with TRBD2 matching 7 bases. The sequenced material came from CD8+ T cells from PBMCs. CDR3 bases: TGTGCCAGCGGACGGACTAGATCGGAGACCCAGTACTTC. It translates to CASGRTRSETQYF.